The clone carrying this T cell receptor (beta chain) was observed a handful of times. cDNA molecules carried unique molecular identifiers, and template switching added a universal primer site. TCRdb re-called the 5' RACE reads through MiXCR, storing one row per CDR3 protein. The repertoire holds around 470,000 distinct CDR3 sequences, with around 14% as singletons. The sample comes from a study of identical twins. Germline CDR1 SGHTA, CDR2 FQGNSA. This CDR3 has 16 residues. Losses at the gene ends were 5 bases for V and 1 base for J; bases not matched to a gene: 2. The same data also contributed to another study, on yellow fever vaccine responses in identical twins. That work contributes: Among the twins, the vaccine T cell response reportedly seemed partly convergent and partly personalized.

This sequence originates from a woman under 30 in good health. This chain joins TRBV7-2 and TRBJ2-3; TRBD2 agrees at 14 bases. Sequences were obtained from CD4+ T cells sorted from blood. The CDR3 nucleotides are TGTGCCAGCAGCCGGGGACTAGCGGGAGGCACAGATACGCAGTATTTT. Protein: CASSRGLAGGTDTQYF.